Each of the 12 T cell receptor beta chains below was sequenced from the same sample in a study of blood T cells in healthy people across ages. Primers used in a second PCR of about 7 to 11 cycles were a sample-barcoded 5' primer and a J-beta primer mix. TCRdb redid the calling of the 5' RACE reads with MiXCR, one entry per CDR3 protein. This table has over 950,000 distinct CDR3 sequences, less than 45% appearing once. Sequencing was carried out using blood. These receptor sequences come from a man aged 18 to 35 in good health.

This clonotype was picked up one time. The chain combines TRBV6-2 or TRBV6-3 with TRBJ1-1; D remains ambiguous. The CDR3 loop spans 13 amino acids. The ends were cut back, 8 bases at V and 0 bases at J, with 10 bases in the middle. Germline CDR1 MNHEY, CDR2 SVGEGT. The CDR3 coding sequence is TGTGCCAGCCAGGACGGCATGAACACTGAAGCTTTCTTT. Translating it yields CASQDGMNTEAFF.

This clonotype was seen a handful of times. The chain recombines TRBV4-2 with TRBJ1-2, with D possibly matching TRBD1 (5 bases). The CDR3 runs to 14 residues. The germline CDR1 and CDR2 sequences are LGHNA and YNFKEQ. V shed 4 bases and J shed 3 bases, with 12 bases lying between them. CDR3 coding DNA: TGTGCCAGCAGCCCGGAGGGGAGGGACTATGGCTACACCTTC. It codes for CASSPEGRDYGYTF.

The genes are TRBV27 and TRBJ1-2; TRBD1 aligns across 10 bases. The J segment lost 8 bases and the V segment lost 4 bases, leaving 10 bases of the junction unmatched. CDR1 MNHEY and CDR2 SMNVEV come from the germline V gene (reference sequence). This CDR3 spans 15 amino acids. The CDR3 sequence is CASSYSRQGAGGYTF. CDR3 nucleotide sequence: TGTGCCAGCAGTTACTCTCGACAGGGGGCAGGGGGCTACACCTTC.

The chain recombines TRBV4-1 with TRBJ2-4, with 11 bases fitting TRBD2. The CDR3 is 16 residues long. V gave up 2 bases and J gave up 7 bases; unmatched junction bases: 7. Germline V gene data show CDR1 as MGHRA and CDR2 as YSYEKL. Written as DNA, the CDR3 is TGCGCCAGCAGCCAACTAGCGGGGGGCCCCACCAACATTCAGTACTTC. Protein: CASSQLAGGPTNIQYF.

The J gene is TRBJ2-2, the V gene TRBV27; D unresolved. Germline V gives CDR1 MNHEY, CDR2 SMNVEV (reference sequence). This CDR3 has 15 residues. V lost 3 bases and J lost 5, with 13 bases in between. This CDR3 is CASSFPKSGTGELFF. The CDR3 DNA reads as TGTGCCAGCAGTTTTCCGAAGAGTGGAACCGGGGAGCTGTTTTTT.

The chain recombines TRBV6-6 with TRBJ2-4; either TRBD1 or TRBD2 may supply D (5 bases each). V lost 1 base to trimming and J lost 13 bases, with 14 bases between them. CDR1 and CDR2 from the germline V gene are MNHNY and SVGAGI (reference sequence). The CDR3 is 13 amino acids. CDR3 protein: CASSYYRDDEQYF. CDR3 coding DNA: TGTGCCAGCAGTTACTATCGGGACGATGAGCAGTACTTC.

This clonotype was recorded at least ten times. The chain recombines TRBV12-3 or TRBV12-4 with TRBJ2-1, with TRBD2 identical over 10 bases. This CDR3 is built from 15 residues. V shed 5 bases and J 7 bases; nucleotides not matched to a gene: 8. The chain's CDR3 is CASSPSGGAGNEQFF. CDR3 in DNA: TGTGCCAGCAGTCCCAGCGGGGGGGCGGGTAATGAGCAGTTCTTC.

With respect to this clonotype: A read error may be the cause here, since a much bigger clone is one base away. The chain recombines TRBV2 with TRBJ2-1; D remains ambiguous. The CDR3 spans 8 residues. CDR1 SNHLY and CDR2 FYNNEI come from the germline V gene. Between the trimmed V and J ends, which lost 3 bases and 12 bases, there was a span of 0 bases. CDR3 in amino acids: CASSEQFF. CDR3 bases: TGTGCCAGCAGTGAGCAGTTCTTC.

Only a few counts were recorded for this clonotype. At one end, the junction sequence differs from germline, possibly due to a read error. This chain uses TRBV6-6 with TRBJ2-4; D call uncertain. CDR1 is MNHNY, CDR2 SVGAGI, per germline (reference sequence). The CDR3 is made up of 14 amino acids. The chain's CDR3 is CASSNSLAKNIQYF. In DNA, the CDR3 is TGTGCCAGCAGTAACTCCCTAGCCAAAAACATTCAGTACTTC.

The V gene is TRBV5-1, the J gene TRBJ1-2; 8 bases line up with TRBD1. CDR1 is SGHRS, CDR2 YFSETQ, per germline. V lost 1 base and J lost 4; bases outside the gene matches: 12. The CDR3 covers 17 residues. CDR3 in amino acids: CASSLPLQDRAPYGYTF. DNA of the CDR3: TGCGCCAGCAGCTTGCCCCTCCAGGACAGGGCTCCCTATGGCTACACCTTC. Full variable domain (rest looked up from reference TRBV5-1 and TRBJ1-2): KAGVTQTPRYLIKTRGQQVTLSCSPISGHRSVSWYQQTPGQGLQFLFEYFSETQRNKGNFPGRFSGRQFSNSRSEMNVSTLELGDSALYLCASSLPLQDRAPYGYTFGSGTRLTVV.

This chain connects TRBV5-1 to TRBJ1-6; D uncertain. CDR3 length equals 14 residues. V dropped 0 bases and J dropped 8 bases, with 9 bases sitting between them. Germline CDR1 and CDR2: SGHRS and YFSETQ. As DNA, the CDR3 is TGCGCCAGCAGCTTGGGCGGATTGGATTCACCCCTCCACTTT. This translates into CASSLGGLDSPLHF.

This clonotype was recorded at least ten times. This chain uses TRBV29-1 with TRBJ2-3; D is ambiguous. The CDR3 is 14 residues long. Germline V gives CDR1 SQVTM, CDR2 ANQGSEA. V was clipped by 4 bases and J by 2 bases, with 13 bases between them. DNA of the CDR3: TGCAGCGTTGCCCCGAACAGCTACACAGATACGCAGTATTTT. Amino acids: CSVAPNSYTDTQYF.